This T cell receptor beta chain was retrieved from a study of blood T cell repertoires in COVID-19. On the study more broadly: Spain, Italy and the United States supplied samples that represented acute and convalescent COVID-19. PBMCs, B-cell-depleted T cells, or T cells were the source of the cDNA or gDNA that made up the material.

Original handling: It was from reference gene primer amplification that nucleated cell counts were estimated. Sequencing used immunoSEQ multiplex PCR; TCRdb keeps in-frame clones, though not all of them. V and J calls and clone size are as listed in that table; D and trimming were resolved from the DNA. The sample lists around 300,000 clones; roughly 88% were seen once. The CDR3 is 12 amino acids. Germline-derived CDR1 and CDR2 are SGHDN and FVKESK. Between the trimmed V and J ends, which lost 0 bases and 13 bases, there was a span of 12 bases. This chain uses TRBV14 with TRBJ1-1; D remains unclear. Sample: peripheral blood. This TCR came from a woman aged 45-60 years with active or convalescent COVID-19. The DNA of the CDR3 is TGTGCCAGCAGCCAAGATAAAAGGGAGGATTTCTTT. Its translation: CASSQDKREDFF.